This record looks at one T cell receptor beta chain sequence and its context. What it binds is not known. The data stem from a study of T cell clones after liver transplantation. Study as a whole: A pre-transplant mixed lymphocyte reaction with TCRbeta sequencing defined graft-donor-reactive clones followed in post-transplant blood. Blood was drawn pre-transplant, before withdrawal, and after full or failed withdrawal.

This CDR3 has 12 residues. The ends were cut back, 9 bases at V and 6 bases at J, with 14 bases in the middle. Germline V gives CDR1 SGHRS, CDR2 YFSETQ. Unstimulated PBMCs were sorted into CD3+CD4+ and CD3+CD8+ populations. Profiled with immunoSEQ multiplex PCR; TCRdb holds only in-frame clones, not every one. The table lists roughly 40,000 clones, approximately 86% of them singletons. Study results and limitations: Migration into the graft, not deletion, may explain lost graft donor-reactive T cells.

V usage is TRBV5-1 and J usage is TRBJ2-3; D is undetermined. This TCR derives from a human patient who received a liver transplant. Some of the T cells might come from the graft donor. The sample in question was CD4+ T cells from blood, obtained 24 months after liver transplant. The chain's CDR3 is CATSTLGDTQYF. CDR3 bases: TGCGCCACTTCGACCTTGGGGGATACGCAGTATTTT.